Here is one T cell receptor (beta chain) with its context. Per the original data handling: Reference gene primer amplification yielded estimated nucleated cell counts. Clones were sequenced by immunoSEQ multiplex PCR, and TCRdb holds only the in-frame ones, with some missing. Clone size and the V and J calls come from that table; the DNA yielded D and trimming. Here the sample spans about 210,000 clones, roughly nine tenths being singletons. The sample comes from a study of blood T cell repertoires in COVID-19. With V trimmed by 5 bases and J by 4 bases, 11 bases remained unmatched. The germline V gene encodes CDR1 LNHDA and CDR2 SQIVND (reference sequence). The CDR3 is made up of 16 amino acids.

The J gene is TRBJ2-5, the V gene TRBV19; 9 bases match TRBD2. The source is a young man with acute or convalescent COVID-19. Sample: peripheral blood. CDR3 in DNA: TGTGCCAGTAGTCCCCCCGCGGGAGGGGGGGGAGAGACCCAGTACTTC. Translation: CASSPPAGGGGETQYF. The full variable domain, rest sourced from reference TRBV19 and TRBJ2-5, is DGGITQSPKYLFRKEGQNVTLSCEQNLNHDAMYWYRQDPGQGLRLIYYSQIVNDFQKGDIAEGYSVSREKKESFPLTVTSAQKNPTAFYLCASSPPAGGGGETQYFGPGTRLLVL.